A selection of T cell receptor beta chains follows, all from one sample in a study of early T cells in non-severe SARS-CoV-2 infection. TCRdb re-called the 5' RACE reads through MiXCR, storing one row per CDR3 protein. In the table there are about 71,000 distinct CDR3 sequences, roughly 13% of which are singletons. Specimen: whole blood. The receptor set was obtained from an adult who was a healthcare worker with PCR-confirmed SARS-CoV-2 infection or an uninfected control (not recorded which). Both conserved end residues are trimmed from each CDR3. D genes are given only for firm matches.

j_gene: TRBJ2-5; v_gene: TRBV28; d_gene: TRBD2; CDR3aa: ASTTGLAGLGTQY
j_gene: TRBJ2-2; v_gene: TRBV4-2; d_gene: .; CDR3aa: ASSQDRSVDTGELF
j_gene: TRBJ2-7; v_gene: TRBV11-2; d_gene: .; CDR3aa: ASSLVRGTSYEQY
j_gene: TRBJ1-6; v_gene: TRBV27; d_gene: .; CDR3aa: ASSSGTSGSSYNSPLH
j_gene: TRBJ1-2; v_gene: TRBV7-3; d_gene: .; CDR3aa: ASRPDNSPSYGYT
j_gene: TRBJ2-1; v_gene: TRBV19; d_gene: TRBD2; CDR3aa: ASSPLGLAGVHNEQF
j_gene: TRBJ1-2; v_gene: TRBV9; d_gene: .; CDR3aa: ASSVEGNGYGYT
j_gene: TRBJ2-1; v_gene: TRBV29-1; d_gene: TRBD2; CDR3aa: SASPGGGNEQF
j_gene: TRBJ1-2; v_gene: TRBV20-1; d_gene: TRBD1; CDR3aa: SAEDREDYGYT
j_gene: TRBJ1-3; v_gene: TRBV21-1; d_gene: .; CDR3aa: ASSKAAQGAEDSSGNTIY
j_gene: TRBJ1-1; v_gene: TRBV9; d_gene: .; CDR3aa: ASSVVGQNEAF
j_gene: TRBJ2-1; v_gene: TRBV7-2; d_gene: .; CDR3aa: ASSTYAPSEQF
j_gene: TRBJ2-2; v_gene: TRBV6-5; d_gene: .; CDR3aa: ATQVFTGELF
j_gene: TRBJ2-2; v_gene: TRBV15; d_gene: .; CDR3aa: ATSSFLGQRNTGELF
j_gene: TRBJ2-7; v_gene: TRBV7-6; d_gene: .; CDR3aa: ASSSYREVGYEQY
j_gene: TRBJ1-6; v_gene: TRBV2; d_gene: TRBD1; CDR3aa: ASSYAGTGNKPPLH
j_gene: TRBJ2-2; v_gene: TRBV11-2; d_gene: .; CDR3aa: ASSPRPDPASGELF
j_gene: TRBJ1-1; v_gene: TRBV29-1; d_gene: .; CDR3aa: SVRRGMHTEAF
j_gene: TRBJ2-5; v_gene: TRBV5-1; d_gene: .; CDR3aa: ASSLTENKETQY
j_gene: TRBJ2-2; v_gene: TRBV4-1; d_gene: TRBD2; CDR3aa: ASSQDRGGGVTGELF
j_gene: TRBJ1-1; v_gene: TRBV6-5; d_gene: .; CDR3aa: ASKYGGNTEAF
j_gene: TRBJ2-7; v_gene: TRBV6-6; d_gene: .; CDR3aa: ASNNGQSKGYEQY
j_gene: TRBJ1-5; v_gene: TRBV12-3/TRBV12-4; d_gene: .; CDR3aa: ASSPIVGGPQH
j_gene: TRBJ1-3; v_gene: TRBV12-3/TRBV12-4; d_gene: .; CDR3aa: ASSPTDTILGNTIY
j_gene: TRBJ2-5; v_gene: TRBV25-1; d_gene: .; CDR3aa: ASNKAAGEETQY
j_gene: TRBJ2-3; v_gene: TRBV13; d_gene: .; CDR3aa: ASSLETGDTDTQY
j_gene: TRBJ1-1; v_gene: TRBV20-1; d_gene: .; CDR3aa: SAKKVLLSVEATEAF
j_gene: TRBJ1-1; v_gene: TRBV10-3; d_gene: .; CDR3aa: AISGSGVAEAF
j_gene: TRBJ1-3; v_gene: TRBV6-5; d_gene: .; CDR3aa: ASSYGDTIY
j_gene: TRBJ1-1; v_gene: TRBV12-3/TRBV12-4; d_gene: TRBD1; CDR3aa: ASSHTGGYTEAF
j_gene: TRBJ2-7; v_gene: TRBV14; d_gene: .; CDR3aa: ASSQGHWEQY
j_gene: TRBJ2-3; v_gene: TRBV6-2/TRBV6-3; d_gene: .; CDR3aa: ASSYLNPTDTQY
j_gene: TRBJ2-1; v_gene: TRBV10-3; d_gene: .; CDR3aa: AISESSESYNEQF
j_gene: TRBJ2-2; v_gene: TRBV11-2; d_gene: .; CDR3aa: ASSWGLINTGELF
j_gene: TRBJ2-5; v_gene: TRBV18; d_gene: .; CDR3aa: ASSVRQRETQY
j_gene: TRBJ2-1; v_gene: TRBV7-2; d_gene: .; CDR3aa: ASSLQEGIYNEQF
j_gene: TRBJ1-1; v_gene: TRBV6-5; d_gene: .; CDR3aa: ASSYFRGNTEAF
j_gene: TRBJ2-7; v_gene: TRBV20-1; d_gene: .; CDR3aa: SASLGLAYEQY
j_gene: TRBJ2-7; v_gene: TRBV11-3; d_gene: .; CDR3aa: ASSPRNGNGVDEQY
j_gene: TRBJ2-5; v_gene: TRBV29-1; d_gene: .; CDR3aa: SVEDSDRYQETQY
j_gene: TRBJ1-6; v_gene: TRBV28; d_gene: TRBD1; CDR3aa: ASSDGQGSSYNSPLH
j_gene: TRBJ2-5; v_gene: TRBV5-1; d_gene: .; CDR3aa: ASSFMYQETQY
j_gene: TRBJ2-7; v_gene: TRBV5-1; d_gene: .; CDR3aa: ASSLARGYEQY
j_gene: TRBJ2-3; v_gene: TRBV14; d_gene: .; CDR3aa: ASSQGTGADTQY
j_gene: TRBJ2-3; v_gene: TRBV29-1; d_gene: .; CDR3aa: SAAGSPSTDTQY
j_gene: TRBJ2-1; v_gene: TRBV29-1; d_gene: .; CDR3aa: SVDQGYEQF
j_gene: TRBJ1-1; v_gene: TRBV6-2/TRBV6-3; d_gene: .; CDR3aa: ASSDLNTEAF
j_gene: TRBJ1-1; v_gene: TRBV5-1; d_gene: .; CDR3aa: ASSYDRSSNTEAF
j_gene: TRBJ2-7; v_gene: TRBV29-1; d_gene: TRBD2; CDR3aa: SVTRGSGVSEQY
j_gene: TRBJ2-3; v_gene: TRBV20-1; d_gene: .; CDR3aa: SAEGAGTDTQY
j_gene: TRBJ2-3; v_gene: TRBV5-6; d_gene: TRBD2; CDR3aa: ASSLGLAGALLSTDTQY
j_gene: TRBJ2-7; v_gene: TRBV18; d_gene: .; CDR3aa: ASSPSNYEQY
j_gene: TRBJ1-2; v_gene: TRBV20-1; d_gene: .; CDR3aa: SARDGGQVSYGYT
j_gene: TRBJ2-7; v_gene: TRBV6-1; d_gene: .; CDR3aa: ASSGRTLDSLSYEQY
j_gene: TRBJ2-3; v_gene: TRBV9; d_gene: .; CDR3aa: ASSSGFDTQY
j_gene: TRBJ2-7; v_gene: TRBV10-3; d_gene: .; CDR3aa: AISEPGMGEQY
j_gene: TRBJ2-5; v_gene: TRBV7-7; d_gene: .; CDR3aa: ASSPHGGQETQY
j_gene: TRBJ2-5; v_gene: TRBV29-1; d_gene: .; CDR3aa: SVARPSLETQY
j_gene: TRBJ2-5; v_gene: TRBV11-2; d_gene: TRBD1; CDR3aa: ASSGTTGEKETQY
j_gene: TRBJ2-6; v_gene: TRBV28; d_gene: .; CDR3aa: ASSESPGANVLT